The 27 T cell receptor beta chains below come from one sample, sequenced in a study of tumor and adjacent non-tumor tissue in lung cancer. RNA was extracted from bulk tissue without any cell sorting. More than 3 cm separated this lung sample from the edge of the tumor. The library came from three nested PCR rounds adapted from ARM-PCR protocols. TCRdb reprocessed the multiplex PCR reads with MiXCR, giving one entry per CDR3 protein. The sample holds about 50,000 distinct CDR3 sequences, 74% seen once. What was sequenced was distant non-tumor lung tissue. These TCRs come from a woman aged 60-75 years with non-small cell lung cancer.

A note on this clonotype: It is likely a read error, because the conserved phenylalanine at the end of the CDR3 is missing. The chain combines TRBV5-4 with TRBJ2-2; 8 bases align to TRBD1. From germline, CDR1 is SGHNT and CDR2 YYREEE (reference sequence). This CDR3 has 17 residues. The CDR3 DNA reads TGTGCCAGAAGCTTGGGAGCTGGACAGGGATACGCCGGGGAGCTGTTTTAT. Translated, it gives CARSLGAGQGYAGELFY.

The chain employs TRBV7-8 and TRBJ1-2, with a tentative D call TRBD1 (6 bases). V was shortened by 2 bases and J by 7 bases, with 17 bases between the two germline ends. Per germline, CDR1 SGHVS and CDR2 FQNEAQ. CDR3 length equals 15 residues. The CDR3 region is CASSLNSAGDGGYTF. The CDR3 DNA sequence: TGTGCCAGCAGCTTAAACTCGGCAGGGGATGGTGGCTACACCTTC.

The V and J genes are TRBV4-1 and TRBJ1-2, with a tentative D call TRBD1 (5 bases). This CDR3 is 14 amino acids long. Germline V gives CDR1 MGHRA, CDR2 YSYEKL. The CDR3 bases are TGCGCAGGCAGCCAAGCGGGGGGATGGGATGGCTACACCTTC. It encodes CAGSQAGGWDGYTF.

J is TRBJ2-5 and V is TRBV6-1, with D perhaps matching TRBD1 (7 bases). Deletions cut 0 bases from V and 6 bases from J, with 17 bases between. This CDR3 contains 16 residues. Germline V gene lookup returns CDR1 MNHNS and CDR2 SASEGT. CDR3 in DNA: TGTGCCAGCAGTGAAGCAACTAGCAGGGGGACTCAGACCCAGTACTTC. Its protein is CASSEATSRGTQTQYF.

This clonotype was detected many times. This chain connects TRBV5-6 to TRBJ2-7, with TRBD1 matching 7 bases. Germline trimming cut 10 bases from V and 11 bases from J; bases unmatched to any gene: 24. The CDR3 spans 15 residues. Germline values: CDR1 SGHDT, CDR2 YYEEEE. The CDR3 DNA follows: TGTGCCGGAAGGGACAGCACTCTAACAACCCCCTTGGAGTACTTC. Translating it yields CAGRDSTLTTPLEYF.

The rearrangement joins TRBV4-2 to TRBJ1-6, with D hard to call. Germline V gives CDR1 LGHNA, CDR2 YNFKEQ. V shed 4 bases and J shed 10 bases, with 17 bases lying between them. The CDR3 contains 15 residues. The CDR3 DNA reads TGTGCCAGCAGCCCCCAGGAACAGCTTAGCTCACCCCTCCACTTT. This codes for CASSPQEQLSSPLHF.

This clonotype showed up just once. A read error may produce the germline difference seen at one junction end. The genes are TRBV6-6 and TRBJ2-2; 9 bases are shared with TRBD1. Germline V lookup: CDR1 MNHNY, CDR2 SVGAGI (reference sequence). The CDR3 consists of 17 residues. The CDR3 bases are TGTGTCAGCAGTGGACCACCGGGACAGGGCGTCACAGGGGAGCTGTTTTTT. Its protein product is CVSSGPPGQGVTGELFF.

As regards this clonotype: The CDR3 does not end in the conserved phenylalanine or tryptophan, so this is likely a read error. The chain is built from TRBV6-2 or TRBV6-3 and TRBJ2-3; TRBD2 might be the D (5 bases). Germline CDR1 reads MNHEY; CDR2 reads SVGEGT. CDR3 length equals 14 residues. Trimming removed 3 bases at V and 2 bases at J, with 9 bases between. CDR3 loop: CASSYLGDTDTQYY. As DNA, the CDR3 is TGTGCCAGCAGTTATCTCGGGGACACAGATACGCAGTATTAT.

On this clonotype itself: The junction differs from germline at one of its ends, possibly a read error. The chain couples TRBV30 to TRBJ2-7; D may be TRBD1 (5 bases). In germline, CDR1 is GTSNPN, CDR2 SVGIG (reference sequence). The CDR3 length is 14 residues. The CDR3 sequence is CAWSIQARTYELYF. CDR3 DNA sequence: TGTGCCTGGAGTATACAGGCCCGGACCTACGAGCTGTACTTC.

About this clonotype: The germline gene is not matched at one end of the junction; a read error may be the cause. This chain connects TRBV4-2 to TRBJ2-7; D is unclear. This CDR3 is built from 15 residues. The germline gives CDR1 LGHNA, CDR2 YNFKEQ. The DNA for the CDR3 is TGTGCAAGCAGCCGACTTTTATCTTCCAACTACAAGCAGTACTTC. It specifies CASSRLLSSNYKQYF.

The rearrangement uses TRBV6-2 or TRBV6-3 and TRBJ2-7; no clear D. The CDR3 spans 14 residues. The germline V and J ends were trimmed by 7 bases and 7 bases, with 20 bases remaining between them. CDR1 MNHEY and CDR2 SVGEGT come from the germline V gene. Here the CDR3 DNA reads TGTGCCAGCAAGGCCTTGGGCCGTCTCCTTGAGCAGTACTTC. It specifies CASKALGRLLEQYF.

The chain recombines TRBV20-1 with TRBJ1-6; unclear D gene. Trimming shortened V by 0 bases and J by 6 bases, and 15 bases separated the two germline ends. The germline CDR1 and CDR2 sequences are DFQATT and SNEGSKA (reference sequence). CDR3 length: 16 amino acids. CDR3 protein: CSARDSTGACNSPLHF. CDR3 bases: TGCAGTGCTAGAGACTCGACGGGTGCCTGTAATTCACCCCTCCACTTT.

Note on this clonotype: A junction end diverges from the germline sequence, so it may reflect a read error. The V and J genes are TRBV4-3 and TRBJ2-6, with D tentatively TRBD1 (6 bases). The CDR3 spans 18 residues. The germline CDR1 and CDR2 sequences are LGHNA and YSLEER. The CDR3 is CARSQGPGQFSGANVLAF. The CDR3, as DNA: TGCGCCCGCAGCCAAGGTCCGGGACAATTCTCTGGGGCCAACGTCCTGGCTTTC.

In nucleotides, the CDR3 is TGTGCCAGCAGTTACGGACACCTGCTCTTCAATCAGCCCCAGCATTTT. Encoded protein: CASSYGHLLFNQPQHF. The V call is TRBV28, the J call TRBJ1-5; maybe TRBD1 (5 bases). This CDR3 comprises 16 residues. Germline V CDR1 and CDR2: MDHEN, SYDVKM. V was pared by 4 bases and J by 3 bases, with 16 bases between.

Worth noting for this clonotype: The missing conserved phenylalanine or tryptophan at the end of this CDR3 makes a read error likely. The limits of the CDR3 on the DNA are not certain, so only TCRdb's listed CDR3 is given. The chain joins TRBV7-8 to TRBJ2-3; no DNA check was done on the table's D call, TRBD1. Including both end residues, the CDR3 is 13 amino acids long. Germline V gene sequence: CDR1 SGHVS, CDR2 FQNEAQ. This chain's CDR3 is CASSSGPGNTLYL.

This clonotype showed up just once. A read error may produce the germline difference seen at one junction end. V is TRBV7-9 and J is TRBJ1-1; tentatively, D is TRBD1 (6 bases). The CDR3 length is 14 residues. Germline CDR1 SEHNR, CDR2 FQNEAQ (reference sequence). CDR3: CANSPRGLNTGAFF. CDR3 sequence (DNA): TGTGCCAACAGCCCCCGGGGGCTGAACACTGGAGCTTTCTTT.

This rearrangement joins TRBV6-2 or TRBV6-3 to TRBJ2-2; weak D call: TRBD2 (5 bases). The germline V and J ends were trimmed by 6 bases and 3 bases, with 20 bases remaining between them. This CDR3 is 17 amino acids long. Germline loops: CDR1 MNHEY, CDR2 SVGEGT. The DNA of the CDR3 is TGTGCCAGCAGCCCCCGGGTAGCGTGGGCACACACCGGGGAGCTGTTTTTT. It codes for CASSPRVAWAHTGELFF.

In the case of this clonotype: The junction differs from germline at one of its ends, possibly a read error. The V and J genes are TRBV20-1 and TRBJ2-5; 9 positions match TRBD1. Per the germline V gene, CDR1 is DFQATT and CDR2 is SNEGSKA (reference sequence). This CDR3 region has 13 residues. CDR3 residues: CTLTQGAVEAQYF. CDR3 DNA sequence: TGCACCCTCACACAGGGGGCGGTGGAGGCCCAATACTTC.

By share, this clonotype counts as medium-sized (0.01 to 0.1%). This rearrangement joins TRBV29-1 to TRBJ1-2, with 7 bases fitting TRBD1. This CDR3 is 14 amino acids long. From germline, CDR1 is SQVTM and CDR2 ANQGSEA. V trimming: 4 bases; J trimming: 4 bases; junction bases outside the gene matches: 9. DNA of the CDR3: TGCAGCGTTGCACAGGGGCTGGGGAGCTATGGCTACACCTTC. Protein: CSVAQGLGSYGYTF.

This sequence joins TRBV6-5 and TRBJ2-2, with 10 bases lining up with TRBD2. The V gene's germline CDR1 is MNHEY and CDR2 SVGAGI. V lost 6 bases and J lost 5; bases outside the gene matches: 12. The CDR3 runs to 17 residues. The CDR3 here is CASRRPLAGRGTGELFF. CDR3 DNA sequence: TGTGCCAGCAGGCGGCCACTAGCGGGGAGGGGGACCGGGGAGCTGTTTTTT.

This clonotype was picked up one time. One end of the junction does not line up with germline, which may come from a read error. The genes are TRBV29-1 and TRBJ2-5; D unresolved. The CDR3 totals 13 residues. Germline CDR1 reads SQVTM; CDR2 reads ANQGSEA. The CDR3 coding sequence is TGCAGCGTTGGCCGGGCGTACCAAGAGATCCAGTACTTC. Translated, it gives CSVGRAYQEIQYF. Complete variable domain (other parts from reference TRBV29-1 and TRBJ2-5): SAVISQKPSRDICQRGTSLTIQCQVDSQVTMMFWYRQQPGQSLTLIATANQGSEATYESGFVIDKFPISRPNLTFSTLTVSNMSPEDSSIYLCSVGRAYQEIQYFGPGTRLLVL.

The CDR3 protein is CANSPGIEAFF. The CDR3 nucleotides read TGTGCCAACAGTCCCGGGATTGAAGCTTTCTTT. The rearrangement joins TRBV4-2 to TRBJ1-1; D remains ambiguous. Germline CDR1 and CDR2: LGHNA and YNFKEQ. This CDR3 comprises 11 residues. Trimming stripped 10 bases from V and 7 bases from J, with 13 bases between.

Concerning this clonotype: A read error may account for a junction end that differs from germline. The chain uses TRBV6-1 and TRBJ2-4, with a weak D call TRBD1 (7 bases). Germline V CDR1 and CDR2: MNHNS, SASEGT. The CDR3 covers 15 residues. This chain's CDR3 is CASSEETGSRDIQYF. CDR3 nucleotide sequence: TGTGCCAGCAGCGAAGAGACAGGGTCGCGGGACATCCAGTACTTC.

Comment on this clonotype: The junction does not match germline at one end; this may be a read error. This chain connects TRBV12-3 or TRBV12-4 to TRBJ1-5, with D perhaps TRBD1 (5 bases). The CDR3 has 12 amino acids. Here the CDR3 DNA reads TGTGCCAGCAGTTTACCGGGGCAGCCCCAATATTTT. Its translation is CASSLPGQPQYF.

This clonotype was picked up one time. The V gene is TRBV20-1, the J gene TRBJ2-7; D is uncertain. Germline V gene sequence: CDR1 DFQATT, CDR2 SNEGSKA (reference sequence). V was pared by 0 bases and J by 7 bases, with 13 bases between. The CDR3 is 13 amino acids. For the CDR3, the DNA is TGCAGTGCTAGAGAAAGCAGGATTTATGAGCAGTACTTC. This gives the protein CSARESRIYEQYF.

This clonotype was counted ten times or more. The chain couples TRBV12-3 or TRBV12-4 to TRBJ1-1; D may be TRBD1 (6 bases). The CDR3 loop spans 14 amino acids. The V gene lost 6 bases and the J gene lost 2 bases, with 13 bases spanning the gap. CDR3 region: CASSPTGHNTEAFF. CDR3 nucleotide sequence: TGTGCCAGCAGCCCCACAGGGCATAACACTGAAGCTTTCTTT.

In the case of this clonotype: A read error may account for a junction end that differs from germline. The chain links TRBV4-3 to TRBJ2-2; 10 bases agree with TRBD1. The CDR3 runs 19 residues. Per germline, CDR1 LGHNA and CDR2 YSLEER. The CDR3 nucleotides are TGCGCCAGCAGCCAAGACCGACAGGGGGCCTGGACTAGGACGGGGGAACTGTGTTTT. Its protein product is CASSQDRQGAWTRTGELCF.